The 15 T cell receptor beta chains presented below share a single source sample, sequenced in a study of cytomegalovirus exposure and HLA in healthy donors. Amplification used 60 Vbeta primers and 13 Jbeta primers. Sequencing was performed with immunoSEQ multiplex PCR; in TCRdb, only in-frame clones are kept and a portion is missing. This table lists some 150,000 clones. Sequenced: PBMCs. The receptors derive from a man in his forties in good health and CMV-seronegative.

This rearrangement joins TRBV7-3 to TRBJ2-1; 9 nucleotides align to TRBD2. This CDR3 is built from 13 residues. In germline, CDR1 is SGHTA, CDR2 FQGTGA. V dropped 5 bases and J dropped 10; count of bases not matched to a gene: 6. This chain's CDR3 is CASSPGLAGEQFF. Here the CDR3 DNA reads TGTGCCAGCAGCCCGGGACTAGCAGGGGAGCAGTTCTTC. Full variable domain (rest looked up from reference TRBV7-3 and TRBJ2-1): GAGVSQTPSNKVTEKGKYVELRCDPISGHTALYWYRQSLGQGPEFLIYFQGTGAADDSGLPNDRFFAVRPEGSVSTLKIQRTERGDSAVYLCASSPGLAGEQFFGPGTRLTVL.

The V call is TRBV7-8, the J call TRBJ1-6; D is unclear. V was shortened by 1 base and J by 7 bases, with 14 bases between the two germline ends. The germline CDR1 and CDR2 sequences are SGHVS and FQNEAQ. The CDR3 covers 16 residues. The CDR3 spells CASSLVMGAGNSPLHF. In DNA form, the CDR3 reads TGTGCCAGCAGCTTAGTAATGGGCGCGGGGAATTCACCCCTCCACTTT.

As concerns this clone: Different DNA sequences within this sample yield the same CDR3. CDR3 residues: CASILPTSGTGNSPLHF. The CDR3 DNA reads TGTGCCAGCATCCTACCGACTTCCGGGACAGGGAATTCACCCCTCCACTTT. The V gene is TRBV2, the J gene TRBJ1-6; 9 bases line up with TRBD1. This CDR3 spans 17 amino acids. The ends lost 7 bases at V and 7 bases at J; junction bases unmatched: 14. Germline CDR1 and CDR2: SNHLY and FYNNEI.

The chain combines TRBV7-2 with TRBJ2-3, with 7 positions matching TRBD1. V lost 5 bases and J lost 4; bases outside the gene matches: 6. The CDR3 contains 14 residues. The germline V gene encodes CDR1 SGHTA and CDR2 FQGNSA. The CDR3 sequence: CASSPRTGSDTQYF. CDR3 bases: TGTGCCAGCAGCCCGCGGACAGGTTCAGATACGCAGTATTTT. The whole variable domain, filled in from reference TRBV7-2 and TRBJ2-3, reads GAGVSQSPSNKVTEKGKDVELRCDPISGHTALYWYRQSLGQGLEFLIYFQGNSAPDKSGLPSDRFSAERTGGSVSTLTIQRTQQEDSAVYLCASSPRTGSDTQYFGPGTRLTVL.

The rearrangement links TRBV19 to TRBJ1-1, with D unclear. The CDR3 extends over 14 amino acids. CDR1 and CDR2 from the germline V gene are LNHDA and SQIVND (reference sequence). Trimming shortened V by 4 bases and J by 6 bases, and 15 bases separated the two germline ends. The CDR3, as DNA: TGTGCCAGTAGTACAGGCCCGGCTAGCGCTGAAGCTTTCTTT. Protein product: CASSTGPASAEAFF.

The V call is TRBV7-9, the J call TRBJ1-1, with TRBD1 as a possible D gene (6 bases). V lost 6 bases, J lost 1 base, and 18 bases lay in between. The CDR3 loop spans 16 amino acids. CDR1 is SEHNR and CDR2 is FQNEAQ in the germline V gene (reference sequence). CDR3 sequence reads: CASRFSGGWKNTEAFF. CDR3 coding DNA: TGTGCCAGCAGATTTAGCGGGGGCTGGAAGAACACTGAAGCTTTCTTT.

V and J are TRBV5-1 and TRBJ2-5; 15 nucleotides align to TRBD2. Per germline, CDR1 SGHRS and CDR2 YFSETQ. CDR3 length: 16 amino acids. The J segment lost 5 bases and the V segment lost 4 bases, leaving 6 bases of the junction unmatched. For the CDR3, the DNA is TGCGCCAGCAGCCCGGGACTAGCGGGGGGTACGGAGACCCAGTACTTC. The encoded protein is CASSPGLAGGTETQYF.

J is TRBJ2-7 and V is TRBV10-3; 8 bases line up with TRBD1. This CDR3 contains 13 residues. Germline V gene data show CDR1 as ENHRY and CDR2 as SYGVKD. This CDR3 is CAHGTGASYEQYF. The CDR3 nucleotides read TGTGCTCACGGGACAGGCGCTTCCTACGAGCAGTACTTC.

The genes are TRBV7-3 and TRBJ1-5, with 7 bases matching TRBD1. Per germline, CDR1 SGHTA and CDR2 FQGTGA. With V trimmed by 3 bases and J by 3 bases, 11 bases remained unmatched. This CDR3 has 17 residues. CDR3 in DNA: TGTGCCAGCAGCTTTTATAGGGGGACAGTCTACAATCAGCCCCAGCATTTT. The encoded protein is CASSFYRGTVYNQPQHF.

The chain carries TRBV27 and TRBJ2-5; 8 bases are shared with TRBD1. The length of the CDR3 is 17 residues. Germline V gene lookup returns CDR1 MNHEY and CDR2 SMNVEV (reference sequence). V shed 3 bases and J 5 bases; nucleotides not matched to a gene: 14. CDR3 bases: TGTGCCAGCAGTTTGGGCAAGACAGGGGAAAGCCGGGAGACCCAGTACTTC. This codes for CASSLGKTGESRETQYF.

This chain connects TRBV18 to TRBJ2-5, with TRBD1 identical over 9 bases. The V and J ends lost 3 bases and 2 bases, in that order; junction bases with no gene match: 4. The CDR3 spans 15 residues. Looked up from germline, CDR1 is KGHSH and CDR2 is LQKENI. The CDR3 DNA reads as TGTGCCAGCTCACCGGGACAGGGAGGGCAAGAGACCCAGTACTTC. As protein: CASSPGQGGQETQYF.

The chain uses TRBV7-3 and TRBJ2-3; D is ambiguous. The germline gives CDR1 SGHTA, CDR2 FQGTGA. V dropped 2 bases and J dropped 4 bases, with 7 bases sitting between them. The CDR3 has 13 amino acids. The CDR3 DNA follows: TGTGCCAGCAGCTTATCGTTAGCAGATACGCAGTATTTT. Residues: CASSLSLADTQYF.

The chain recombines TRBV4-2 with TRBJ2-7; D may be TRBD2 (5 bases). Germline lookup yields CDR1 LGHNA and CDR2 YNFKEQ. The CDR3 runs 14 residues. The V gene lost 4 bases and the J gene lost 0 bases, with 10 bases spanning the gap. CDR3 DNA: TGTGCCAGCAGCCCCGGACTGCTCTCCTACGAGCAGTACTTC. It translates to CASSPGLLSYEQYF.

This chain joins TRBV13 and TRBJ2-3; 8 bases fit TRBD2. This CDR3 spans 14 amino acids. Germline V gene data show CDR1 as PRHDT and CDR2 as FYEKMQ (reference sequence). Losses at the gene ends were 5 bases for V and 8 bases for J; bases not matched to a gene: 9. The CDR3 loop reads CASSPQAGAGTQYF. CDR3 sequence (DNA): TGTGCCAGCAGCCCACAAGCGGGGGCGGGTACGCAGTATTTT.

The V call is TRBV28, the J call TRBJ1-2, with TRBD1 identical over 10 bases. V lost 4 bases to trimming and J lost 4 bases; unmatched junction nucleotides: 9. This CDR3 spans 16 amino acids. CDR1 MDHEN and CDR2 SYDVKM come from the germline V gene. This CDR3 reads CASSSPRTGGSYGYTF. The CDR3, as DNA: TGTGCCAGCAGTTCCCCTCGGACAGGGGGTTCCTATGGCTACACCTTC.